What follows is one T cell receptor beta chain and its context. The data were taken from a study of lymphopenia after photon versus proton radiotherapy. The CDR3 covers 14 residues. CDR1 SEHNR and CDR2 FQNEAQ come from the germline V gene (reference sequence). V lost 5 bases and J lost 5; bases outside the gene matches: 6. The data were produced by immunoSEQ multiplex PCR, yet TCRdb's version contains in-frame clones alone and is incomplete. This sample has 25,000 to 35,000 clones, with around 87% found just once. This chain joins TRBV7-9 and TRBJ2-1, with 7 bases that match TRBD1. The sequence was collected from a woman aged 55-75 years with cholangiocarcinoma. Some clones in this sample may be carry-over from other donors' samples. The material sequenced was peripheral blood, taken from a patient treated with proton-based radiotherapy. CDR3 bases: TGTGCCAGCAGCGCTCAACAGGGGAACAATGAGCAGTTCTTC. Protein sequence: CASSAQQGNNEQFF.